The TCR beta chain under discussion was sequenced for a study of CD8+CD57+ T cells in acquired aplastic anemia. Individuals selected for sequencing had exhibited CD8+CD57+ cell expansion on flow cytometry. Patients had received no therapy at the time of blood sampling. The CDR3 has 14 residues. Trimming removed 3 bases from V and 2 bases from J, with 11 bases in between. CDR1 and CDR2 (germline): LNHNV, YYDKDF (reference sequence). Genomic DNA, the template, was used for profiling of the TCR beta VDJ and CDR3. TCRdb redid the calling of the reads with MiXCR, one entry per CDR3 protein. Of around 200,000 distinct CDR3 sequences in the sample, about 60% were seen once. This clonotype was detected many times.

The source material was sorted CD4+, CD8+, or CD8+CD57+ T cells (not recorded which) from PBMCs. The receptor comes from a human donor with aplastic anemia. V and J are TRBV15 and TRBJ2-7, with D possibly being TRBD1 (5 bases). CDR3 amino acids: CATSSRQRTYEQYF. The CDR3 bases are TGTGCCACCAGCAGCAGACAGAGGACCTACGAGCAGTACTTC.